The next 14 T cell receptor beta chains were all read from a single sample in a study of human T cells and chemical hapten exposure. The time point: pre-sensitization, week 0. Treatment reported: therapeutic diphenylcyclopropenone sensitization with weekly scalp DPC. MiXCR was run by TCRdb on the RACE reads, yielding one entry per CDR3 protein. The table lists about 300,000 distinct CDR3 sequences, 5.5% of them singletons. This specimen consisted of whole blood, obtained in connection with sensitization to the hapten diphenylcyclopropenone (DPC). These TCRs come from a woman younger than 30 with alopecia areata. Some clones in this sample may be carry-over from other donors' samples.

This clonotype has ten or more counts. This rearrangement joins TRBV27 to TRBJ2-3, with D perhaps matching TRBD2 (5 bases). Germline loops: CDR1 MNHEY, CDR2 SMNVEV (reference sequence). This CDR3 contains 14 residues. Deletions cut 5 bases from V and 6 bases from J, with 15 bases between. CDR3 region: CASSGGLARDTQYF. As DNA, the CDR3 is TGTGCCAGCAGTGGTGGCCTAGCTAGGGATACGCAGTATTTT.

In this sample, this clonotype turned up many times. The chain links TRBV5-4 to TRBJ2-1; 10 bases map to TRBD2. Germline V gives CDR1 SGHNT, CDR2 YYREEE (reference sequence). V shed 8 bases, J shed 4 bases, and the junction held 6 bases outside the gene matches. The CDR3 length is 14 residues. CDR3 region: CASNSGGTYNEQFF. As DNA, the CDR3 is TGTGCCAGTAATAGCGGGGGGACGTACAATGAGCAGTTCTTC.

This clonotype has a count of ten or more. CDR3 region: CASSLRVRGLTNTGELFF. In DNA form, the CDR3 reads TGTGCCAGCAGCTTACGGGTCAGGGGGTTAACGAACACCGGGGAGCTGTTTTTT. This chain uses TRBV7-8 with TRBJ2-2, with 7 bases identical to TRBD1. Germline CDR1 SGHVS, CDR2 FQNEAQ. This CDR3 region has 18 residues. The V segment lost 2 bases and the J segment 0 bases; nucleotides outside the gene matches: 9.

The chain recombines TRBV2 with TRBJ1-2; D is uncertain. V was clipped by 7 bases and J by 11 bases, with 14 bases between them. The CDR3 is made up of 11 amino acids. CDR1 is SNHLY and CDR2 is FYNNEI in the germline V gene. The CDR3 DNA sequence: TGTGCCAGCACCTATGGCAGTCTATACACCTTC. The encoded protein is CASTYGSLYTF.

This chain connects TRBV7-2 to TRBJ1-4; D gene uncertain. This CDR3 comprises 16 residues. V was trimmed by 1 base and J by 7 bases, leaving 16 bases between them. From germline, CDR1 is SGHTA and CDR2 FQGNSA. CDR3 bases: TGTGCCAGCAGCTTAGGGCCGGGGTCCGCCGGTGAAAAACTGTTTTTT. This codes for CASSLGPGSAGEKLFF.

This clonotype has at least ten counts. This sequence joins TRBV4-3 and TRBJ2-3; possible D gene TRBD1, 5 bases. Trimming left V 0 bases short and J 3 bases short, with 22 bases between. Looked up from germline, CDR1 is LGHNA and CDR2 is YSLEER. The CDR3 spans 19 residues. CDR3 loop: CASSQENTGVGKVTDTQYF. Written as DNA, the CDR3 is TGCGCCAGCAGCCAAGAGAATACAGGTGTGGGGAAGGTAACAGATACGCAGTATTTT.

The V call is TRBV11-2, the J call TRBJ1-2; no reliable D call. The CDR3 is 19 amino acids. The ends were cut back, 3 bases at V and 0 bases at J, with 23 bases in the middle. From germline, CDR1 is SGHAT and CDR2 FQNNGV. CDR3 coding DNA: TGTGCCAGCAGCTTTCCACAGTCCACCCACCTCCCTTCTAACTATGGCTACACCTTC. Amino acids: CASSFPQSTHLPSNYGYTF.

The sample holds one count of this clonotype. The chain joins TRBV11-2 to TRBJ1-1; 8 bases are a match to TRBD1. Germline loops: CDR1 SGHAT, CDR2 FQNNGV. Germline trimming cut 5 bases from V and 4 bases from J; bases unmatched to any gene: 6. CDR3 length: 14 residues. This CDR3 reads CASSIRTGTTEAFF. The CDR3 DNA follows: TGTGCCAGCAGCATCCGGACAGGGACCACTGAAGCTTTCTTT. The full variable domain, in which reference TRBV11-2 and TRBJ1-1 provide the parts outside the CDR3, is EAGVAQSPRYKIIEKRQSVAFWCNPISGHATLYWYQQILGQGPKLLIQFQNNGVVDDSQLPKDRFSAERLKGVDSTLKIQPAKLEDSAVYLCASSIRTGTTEAFFGQGTRLTVV.

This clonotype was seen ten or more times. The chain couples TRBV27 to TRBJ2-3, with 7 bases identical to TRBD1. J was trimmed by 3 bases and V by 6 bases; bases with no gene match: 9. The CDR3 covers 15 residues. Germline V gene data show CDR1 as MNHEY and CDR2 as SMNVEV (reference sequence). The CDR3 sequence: CASSSWGQRTDTQYF. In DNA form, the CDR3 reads TGTGCCAGCAGCTCGTGGGGACAGCGTACAGATACGCAGTATTTT.

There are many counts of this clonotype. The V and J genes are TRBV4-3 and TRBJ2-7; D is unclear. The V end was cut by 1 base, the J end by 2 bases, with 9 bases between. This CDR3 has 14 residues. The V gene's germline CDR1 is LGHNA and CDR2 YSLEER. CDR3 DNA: TGCGCCAGCAGCCAAGGTGGGCGGACCTACGAGCAGTACTTC. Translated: CASSQGGRTYEQYF.

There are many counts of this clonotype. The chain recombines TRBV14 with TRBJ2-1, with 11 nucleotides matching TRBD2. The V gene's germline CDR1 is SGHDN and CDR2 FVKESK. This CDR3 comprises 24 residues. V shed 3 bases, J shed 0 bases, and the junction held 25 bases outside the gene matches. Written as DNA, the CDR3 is TGTGCCAGCAGCCACGCAGGACCTTGGGGTTTGGTAGCGGGGGGGCCGAGCTCCTACAATGAGCAGTTCTTC. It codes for CASSHAGPWGLVAGGPSSYNEQFF.

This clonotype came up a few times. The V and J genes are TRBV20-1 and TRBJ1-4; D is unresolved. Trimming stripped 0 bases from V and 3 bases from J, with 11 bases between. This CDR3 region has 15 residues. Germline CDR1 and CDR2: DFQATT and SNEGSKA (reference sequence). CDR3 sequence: CSARDPVTANEKLFF. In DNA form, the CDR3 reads TGCAGTGCTAGAGATCCCGTAACAGCTAATGAAAAACTGTTTTTT.

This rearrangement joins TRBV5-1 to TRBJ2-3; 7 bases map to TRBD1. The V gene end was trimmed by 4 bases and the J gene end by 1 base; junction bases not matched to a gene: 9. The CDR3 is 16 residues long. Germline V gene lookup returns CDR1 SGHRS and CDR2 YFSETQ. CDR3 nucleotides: TGCGCCAGCAGCACTGAGGGGGCAGGTGGCACAGATACGCAGTATTTT. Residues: CASSTEGAGGTDTQYF.

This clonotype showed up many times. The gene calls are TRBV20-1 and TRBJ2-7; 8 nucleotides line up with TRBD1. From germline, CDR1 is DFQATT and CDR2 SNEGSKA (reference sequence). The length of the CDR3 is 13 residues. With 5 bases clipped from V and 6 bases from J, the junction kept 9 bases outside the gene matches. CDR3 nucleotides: TGCAGTGCTCCCCGGACAGGGAGTGGCGAGCAGTACTTC. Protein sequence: CSAPRTGSGEQYF.